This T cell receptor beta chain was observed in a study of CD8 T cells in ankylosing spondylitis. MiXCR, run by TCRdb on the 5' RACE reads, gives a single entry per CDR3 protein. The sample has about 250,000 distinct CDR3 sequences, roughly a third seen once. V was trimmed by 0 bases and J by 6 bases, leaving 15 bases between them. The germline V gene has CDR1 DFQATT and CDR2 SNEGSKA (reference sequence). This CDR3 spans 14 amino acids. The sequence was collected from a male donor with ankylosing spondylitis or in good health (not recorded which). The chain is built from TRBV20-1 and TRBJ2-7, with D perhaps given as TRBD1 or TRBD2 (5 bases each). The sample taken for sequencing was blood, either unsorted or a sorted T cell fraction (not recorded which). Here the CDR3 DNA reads TGCAGTGCTAGAGATCTGGGGGAGCACCCCGAGCAGTACTTC. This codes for CSARDLGEHPEQYF.